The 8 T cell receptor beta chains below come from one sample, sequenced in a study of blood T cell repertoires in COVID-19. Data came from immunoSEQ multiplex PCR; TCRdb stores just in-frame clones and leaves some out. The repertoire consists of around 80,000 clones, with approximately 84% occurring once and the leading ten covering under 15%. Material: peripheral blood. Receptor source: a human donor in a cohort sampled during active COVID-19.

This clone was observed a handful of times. CDR3 in DNA: TGTGCCAGCAGAGAGGGACAGTATAATGAAAAACTGTTTTTT. Amino acid sequence: CASREGQYNEKLFF. The chain couples TRBV28 to TRBJ1-4; 7 bases agree with TRBD1. Germline assignment: CDR1 MDHEN and CDR2 SYDVKM. The ends lost 6 bases at V and 4 bases at J; junction bases unmatched: 5. The CDR3 runs 14 residues.

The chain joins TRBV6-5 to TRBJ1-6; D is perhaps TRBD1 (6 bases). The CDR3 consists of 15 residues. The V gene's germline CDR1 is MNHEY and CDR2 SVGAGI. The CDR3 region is CVTREGVRYNSPLHF. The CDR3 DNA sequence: TGTGTCACACGGGAGGGGGTCCGATATAATTCACCCCTCCACTTT.

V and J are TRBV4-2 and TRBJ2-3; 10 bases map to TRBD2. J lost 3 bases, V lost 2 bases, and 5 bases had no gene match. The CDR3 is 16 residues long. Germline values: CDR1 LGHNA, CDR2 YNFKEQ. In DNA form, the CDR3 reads TGTGCCAGCAGCCAAATAGCACTAGCGGGAACAGATACGCAGTATTTT. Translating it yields CASSQIALAGTDTQYF.

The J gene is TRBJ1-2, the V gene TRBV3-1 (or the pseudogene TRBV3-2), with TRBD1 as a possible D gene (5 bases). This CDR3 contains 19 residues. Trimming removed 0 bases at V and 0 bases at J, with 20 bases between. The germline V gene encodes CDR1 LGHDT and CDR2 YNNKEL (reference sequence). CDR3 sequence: CASSQDEGLVGRANYGYTF. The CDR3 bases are TGTGCCAGCAGCCAAGATGAGGGACTCGTAGGAAGAGCTAACTATGGCTACACCTTC.

CDR3 in amino acids: CASSALGGIGYEQYF. The CDR3 coding sequence is TGTGCCAGCAGCGCCCTCGGGGGTATAGGGTACGAGCAGTACTTC. The chain uses TRBV13 and TRBJ2-7; D is perhaps TRBD2 (6 bases). CDR1 PRHDT and CDR2 FYEKMQ come from the germline V gene (reference sequence). This CDR3 comprises 15 residues. Deletions cut 5 bases from V and 4 bases from J, with 18 bases between.

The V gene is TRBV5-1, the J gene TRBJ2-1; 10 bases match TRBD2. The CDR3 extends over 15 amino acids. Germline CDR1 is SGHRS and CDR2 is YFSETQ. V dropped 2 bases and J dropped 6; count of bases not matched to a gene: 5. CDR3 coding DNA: TGCGCCAGCAGCTTCAGCGGGGGGGCGGCCAATGAGCAGTTCTTC. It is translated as CASSFSGGAANEQFF.

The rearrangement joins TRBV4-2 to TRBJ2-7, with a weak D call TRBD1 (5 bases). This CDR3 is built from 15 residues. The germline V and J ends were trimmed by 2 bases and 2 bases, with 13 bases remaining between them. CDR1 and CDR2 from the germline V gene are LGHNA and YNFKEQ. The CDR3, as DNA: TGTGCCAGCAGCCAACCCCTAGGGGCAGCCTACGAGCAGTACTTC. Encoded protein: CASSQPLGAAYEQYF.

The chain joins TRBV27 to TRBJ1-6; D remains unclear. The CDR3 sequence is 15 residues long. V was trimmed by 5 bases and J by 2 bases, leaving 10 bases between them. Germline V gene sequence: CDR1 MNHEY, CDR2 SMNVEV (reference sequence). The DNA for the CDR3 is TGTGCCAGCAGTACTCAGCGAACCTATAATTCACCCCTCCACTTT. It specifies CASSTQRTYNSPLHF.